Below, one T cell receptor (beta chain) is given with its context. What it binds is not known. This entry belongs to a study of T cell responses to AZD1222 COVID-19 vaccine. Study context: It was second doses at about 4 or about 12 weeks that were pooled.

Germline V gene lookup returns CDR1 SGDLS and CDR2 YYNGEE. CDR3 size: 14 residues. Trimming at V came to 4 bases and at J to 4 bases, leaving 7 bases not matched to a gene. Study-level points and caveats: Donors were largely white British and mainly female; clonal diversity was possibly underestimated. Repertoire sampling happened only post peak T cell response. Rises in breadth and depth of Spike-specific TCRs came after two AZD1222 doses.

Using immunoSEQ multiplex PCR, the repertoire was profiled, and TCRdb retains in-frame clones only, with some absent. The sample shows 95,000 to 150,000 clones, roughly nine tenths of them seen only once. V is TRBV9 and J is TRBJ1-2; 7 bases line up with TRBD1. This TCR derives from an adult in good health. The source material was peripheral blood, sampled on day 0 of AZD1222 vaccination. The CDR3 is CASSPGQPTYGYTF. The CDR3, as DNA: TGTGCCAGCAGCCCGGGACAGCCAACCTATGGCTACACCTTC. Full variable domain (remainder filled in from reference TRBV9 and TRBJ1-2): DSGVTQTPKHLITATGQRVTLRCSPRSGDLSVYWYQQSLDQGLQFLIQYYNGEERAKGNILERFSAQQFPDLHSELNLSSLELGDSALYFCASSPGQPTYGYTFGSGTRLTVV.